This T cell receptor beta chain was sequenced for a study of T cell repertoires in cytomegalovirus infection. Study context: Epitope selection comprised recently identified HLA-C-restricted CMV epitopes and well-studied HLA-B-restricted CMV epitopes. General study results and limits: The ex vivo response was dominated by HLA-C-restricted CMV-specific TCR beta clonotypes. People with CMV and the relevant HLA were identified by cumulative public TCR beta family frequency.

This CDR3 is 14 amino acids long. The junction had 7 bases not matched to a gene; V was cut back by 6 bases and J by 3 bases. Germline CDR1 and CDR2: MNHEY and SVGEGT. TCRdb itself ran the reads through MiXCR, one entry per CDR3 protein. The sample shows approximately 910,000 distinct CDR3 sequences, about a third of them seen only once. This clonotype appeared a few times. The antigen is unknown. This sequence joins TRBV6-2 or TRBV6-3 and TRBJ2-5; 7 bases line up with TRBD1. Sample: cultured CD8+ T cells from PBMCs, taken from culture after CMV antigen stimulation. The TCR originated in a human donor in good health (CMV status not recorded). Some clones in this sample may be carry-over from other donors' samples. CDR3 sequence: CASSWDSQEETQYF. Written as DNA, the CDR3 is TGTGCCAGCAGCTGGGACAGCCAAGAAGAGACCCAGTACTTC.